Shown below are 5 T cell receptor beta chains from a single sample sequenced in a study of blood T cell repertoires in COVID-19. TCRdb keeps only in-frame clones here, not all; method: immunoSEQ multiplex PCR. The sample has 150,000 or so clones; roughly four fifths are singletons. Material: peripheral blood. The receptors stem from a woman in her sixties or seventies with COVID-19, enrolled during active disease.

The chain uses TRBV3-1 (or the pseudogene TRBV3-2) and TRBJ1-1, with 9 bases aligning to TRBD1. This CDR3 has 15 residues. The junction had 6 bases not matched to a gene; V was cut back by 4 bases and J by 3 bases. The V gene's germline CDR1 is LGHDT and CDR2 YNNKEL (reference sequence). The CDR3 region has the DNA TGTGCCAGCAGCCCTACAGGGGGCGCGGACACTGAAGCTTTCTTT. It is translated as CASSPTGGADTEAFF.

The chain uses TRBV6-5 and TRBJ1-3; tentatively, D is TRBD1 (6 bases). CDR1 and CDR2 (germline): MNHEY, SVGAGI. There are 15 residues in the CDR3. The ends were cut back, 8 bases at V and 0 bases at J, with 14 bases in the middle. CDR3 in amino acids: CASGLDSASGNTIYF. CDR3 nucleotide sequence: TGTGCCAGCGGTTTGGACAGTGCCTCTGGAAACACCATATATTTT.

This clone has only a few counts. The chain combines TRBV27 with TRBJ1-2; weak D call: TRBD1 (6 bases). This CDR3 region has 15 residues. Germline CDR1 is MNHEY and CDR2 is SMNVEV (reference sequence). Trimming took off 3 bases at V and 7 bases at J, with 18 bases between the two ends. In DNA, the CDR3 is TGTGCCAGCAGTTTTGGAACGGGGGGCGCGGGTGGCTACACCTTC. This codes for CASSFGTGGAGGYTF.

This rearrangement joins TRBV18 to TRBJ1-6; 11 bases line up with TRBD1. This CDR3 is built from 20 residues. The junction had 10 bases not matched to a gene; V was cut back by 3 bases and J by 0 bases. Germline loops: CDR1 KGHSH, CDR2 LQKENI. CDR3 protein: CASSPTGTGGSGSYNSPLHF. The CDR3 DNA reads TGTGCCAGCTCACCCACCGGGACAGGGGGGTCCGGCTCCTATAATTCACCCCTCCACTTT.

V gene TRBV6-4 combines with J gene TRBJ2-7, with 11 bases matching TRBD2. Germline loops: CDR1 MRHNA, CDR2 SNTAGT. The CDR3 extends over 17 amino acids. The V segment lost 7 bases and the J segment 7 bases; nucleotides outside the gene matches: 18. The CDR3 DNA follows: TGTGCCAGCAAGAGGGCCCCCATAGCGGGGGGGCCGGAGGAGCAGTACGTC. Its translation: CASKRAPIAGGPEEQYV.